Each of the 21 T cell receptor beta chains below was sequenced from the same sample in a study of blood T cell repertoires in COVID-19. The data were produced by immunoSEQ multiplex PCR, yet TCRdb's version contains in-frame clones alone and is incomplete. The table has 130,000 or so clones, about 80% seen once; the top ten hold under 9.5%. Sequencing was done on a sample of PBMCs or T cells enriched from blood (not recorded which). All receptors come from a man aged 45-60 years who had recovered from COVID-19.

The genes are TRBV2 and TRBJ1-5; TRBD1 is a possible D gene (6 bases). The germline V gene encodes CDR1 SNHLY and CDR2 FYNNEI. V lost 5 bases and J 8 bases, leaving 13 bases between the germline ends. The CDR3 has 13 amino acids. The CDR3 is CASSTGGLKPQHF. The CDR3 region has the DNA TGTGCCAGCAGTACGGGGGGCCTGAAGCCCCAGCATTTT. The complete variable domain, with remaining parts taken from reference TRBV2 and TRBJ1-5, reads EPEVTQTPSHQVTQMGQEVILRCVPISNHLYFYWYRQILGQKVEFLVSFYNNEISEKSEIFDDQFSVERPDGSNFTLKIRSTKLEDSAMYFCASSTGGLKPQHFGDGTRLSIL.

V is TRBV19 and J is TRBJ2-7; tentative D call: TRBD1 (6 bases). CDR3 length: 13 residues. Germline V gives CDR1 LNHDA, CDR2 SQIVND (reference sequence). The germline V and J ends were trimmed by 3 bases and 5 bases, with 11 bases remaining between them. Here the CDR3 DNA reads TGTGCCAGTAGTATTACCAGGGGCGACGAGCAGTACTTC. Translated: CASSITRGDEQYF.

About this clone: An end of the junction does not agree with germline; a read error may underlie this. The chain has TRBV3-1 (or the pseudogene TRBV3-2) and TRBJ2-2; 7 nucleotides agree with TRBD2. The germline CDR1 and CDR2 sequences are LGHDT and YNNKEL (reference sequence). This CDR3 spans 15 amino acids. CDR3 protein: CARSQGGGGTGELFF. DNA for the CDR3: TGTGCCCGCAGCCAAGGCGGGGGAGGGACCGGGGAGCTGTTTTTT.

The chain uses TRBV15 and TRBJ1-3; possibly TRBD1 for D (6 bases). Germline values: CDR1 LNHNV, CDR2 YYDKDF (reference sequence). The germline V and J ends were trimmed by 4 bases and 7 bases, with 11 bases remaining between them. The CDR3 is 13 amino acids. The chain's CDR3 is CATSTGGGNTIYF. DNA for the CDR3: TGTGCCACCAGCACGGGAGGGGGTAACACCATATATTTT.

CDR3 in DNA: TGTGCCAGCAGGTCGGGTCGGGAAAAACTGTTTTTT. It specifies CASRSGREKLFF. V usage is TRBV6-5 and J usage is TRBJ1-4; D call uncertain. The germline gives CDR1 MNHEY, CDR2 SVGAGI. This CDR3 has 12 residues. V was pared by 6 bases and J by 8 bases, with 10 bases between.

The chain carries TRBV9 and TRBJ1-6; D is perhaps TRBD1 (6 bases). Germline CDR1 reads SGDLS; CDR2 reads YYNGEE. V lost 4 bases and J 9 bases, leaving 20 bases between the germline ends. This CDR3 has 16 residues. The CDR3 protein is CASSPSPGDISSPLHF. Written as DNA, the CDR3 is TGTGCCAGCAGCCCGTCTCCAGGGGATATAAGTTCACCCCTCCACTTT.

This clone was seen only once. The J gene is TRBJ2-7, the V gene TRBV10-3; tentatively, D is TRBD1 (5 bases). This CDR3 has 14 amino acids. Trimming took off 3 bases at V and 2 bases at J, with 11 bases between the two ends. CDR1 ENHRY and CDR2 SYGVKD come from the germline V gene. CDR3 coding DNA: TGTGCCATCAGTGAAGGGGCGCTAGCCTACGAGCAGTACTTC. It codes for CAISEGALAYEQYF.

The CDR3 here is CASSGTGQGLNTEAFF. The CDR3 region has the DNA TGCGCCAGCAGCGGGACGGGACAGGGGTTGAACACTGAAGCTTTCTTT. The chain couples TRBV5-1 to TRBJ1-1; TRBD1 matches at 10 bases. CDR3 size: 16 residues. J lost 0 bases, V lost 4 bases, and 6 bases had no gene match. CDR1 is SGHRS, CDR2 YFSETQ, per germline.

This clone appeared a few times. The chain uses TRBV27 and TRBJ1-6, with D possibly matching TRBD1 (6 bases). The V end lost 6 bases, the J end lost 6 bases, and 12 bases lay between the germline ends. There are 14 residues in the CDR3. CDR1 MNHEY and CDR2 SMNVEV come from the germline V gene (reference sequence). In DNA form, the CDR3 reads TGTGCCAGCAGGGCGGACAGTAGTAATTCACCCCTCCACTTT. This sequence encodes CASRADSSNSPLHF.

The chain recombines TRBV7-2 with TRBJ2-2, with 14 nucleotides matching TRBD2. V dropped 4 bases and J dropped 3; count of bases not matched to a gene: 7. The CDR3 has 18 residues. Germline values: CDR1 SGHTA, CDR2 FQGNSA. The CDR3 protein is CASSSGLAGGSYTGELFF. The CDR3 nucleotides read TGTGCCAGCAGCTCCGGACTAGCGGGGGGTTCTTACACCGGGGAGCTGTTTTTT.

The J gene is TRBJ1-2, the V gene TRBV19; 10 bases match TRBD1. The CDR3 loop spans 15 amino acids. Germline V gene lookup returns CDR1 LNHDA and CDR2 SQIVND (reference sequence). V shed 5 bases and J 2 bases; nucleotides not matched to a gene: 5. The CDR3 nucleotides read TGTGCCAGTAGTCCTGGGACAGGGGACAACTATGGCTACACCTTC. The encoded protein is CASSPGTGDNYGYTF.

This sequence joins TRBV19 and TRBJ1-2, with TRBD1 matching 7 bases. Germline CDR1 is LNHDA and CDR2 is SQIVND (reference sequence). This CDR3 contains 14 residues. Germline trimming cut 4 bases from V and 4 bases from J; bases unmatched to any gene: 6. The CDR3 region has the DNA TGTGCCAGTAGTAAGGGGGCAGGAAGCTATGGCTACACCTTC. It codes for CASSKGAGSYGYTF.

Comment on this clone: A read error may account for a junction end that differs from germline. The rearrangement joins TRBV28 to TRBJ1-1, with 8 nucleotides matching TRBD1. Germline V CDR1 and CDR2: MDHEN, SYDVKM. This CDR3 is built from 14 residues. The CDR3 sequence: CASSLDRVKTEAFF. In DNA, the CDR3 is TGTGCCAGCAGCCTGGACAGGGTGAAGACTGAAGCTTTCTTT.

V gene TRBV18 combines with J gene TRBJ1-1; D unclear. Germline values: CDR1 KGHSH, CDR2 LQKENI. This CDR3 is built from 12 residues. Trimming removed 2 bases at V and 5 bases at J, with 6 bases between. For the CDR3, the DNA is TGTGCCAGCTCACCATGGGAGACTGAAGCTTTCTTT. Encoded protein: CASSPWETEAFF.

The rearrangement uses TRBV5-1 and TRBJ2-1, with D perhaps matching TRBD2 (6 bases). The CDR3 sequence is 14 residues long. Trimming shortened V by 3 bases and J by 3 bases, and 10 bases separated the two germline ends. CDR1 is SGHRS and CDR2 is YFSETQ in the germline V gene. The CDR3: CASSSGGNYNEQFF. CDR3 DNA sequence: TGCGCCAGCAGCTCTGGCGGGAACTACAATGAGCAGTTCTTC.

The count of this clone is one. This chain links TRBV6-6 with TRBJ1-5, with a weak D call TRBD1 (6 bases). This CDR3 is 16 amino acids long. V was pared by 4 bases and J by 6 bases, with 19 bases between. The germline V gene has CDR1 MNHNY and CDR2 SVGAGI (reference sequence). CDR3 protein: CASSSRTGGIIQPQHF. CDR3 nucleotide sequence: TGTGCCAGCAGTTCCCGGACGGGGGGCATCATTCAGCCCCAGCATTTT.

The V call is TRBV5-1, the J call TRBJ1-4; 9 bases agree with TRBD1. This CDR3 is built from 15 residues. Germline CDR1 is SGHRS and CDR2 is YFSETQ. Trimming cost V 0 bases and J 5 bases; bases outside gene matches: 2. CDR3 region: CASSLDGTGNEKLFF. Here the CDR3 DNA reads TGCGCCAGCAGCTTGGATGGGACAGGGAATGAAAAACTGTTTTTT.

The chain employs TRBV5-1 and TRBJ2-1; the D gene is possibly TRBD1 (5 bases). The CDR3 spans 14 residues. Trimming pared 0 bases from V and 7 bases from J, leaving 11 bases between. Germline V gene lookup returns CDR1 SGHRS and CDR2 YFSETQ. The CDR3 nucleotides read TGCGCCAGCAGCTTGGCTGGCAGGGCAAATGAGCAGTTCTTC. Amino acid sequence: CASSLAGRANEQFF.

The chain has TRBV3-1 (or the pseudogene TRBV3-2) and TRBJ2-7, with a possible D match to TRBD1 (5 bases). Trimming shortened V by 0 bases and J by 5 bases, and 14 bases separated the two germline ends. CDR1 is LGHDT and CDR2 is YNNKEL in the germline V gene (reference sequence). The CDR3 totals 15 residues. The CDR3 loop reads CASSQEARVVDEQYF. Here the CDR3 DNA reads TGTGCCAGCAGCCAAGAGGCCAGGGTGGTTGACGAGCAGTACTTC.

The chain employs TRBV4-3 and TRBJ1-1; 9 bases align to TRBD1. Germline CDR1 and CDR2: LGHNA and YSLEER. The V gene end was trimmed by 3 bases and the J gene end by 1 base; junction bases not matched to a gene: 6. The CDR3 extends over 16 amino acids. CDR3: CASSQGDREGNTEAFF. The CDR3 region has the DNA TGCGCCAGCAGCCAGGGGGACAGGGAGGGGAACACTGAAGCTTTCTTT.

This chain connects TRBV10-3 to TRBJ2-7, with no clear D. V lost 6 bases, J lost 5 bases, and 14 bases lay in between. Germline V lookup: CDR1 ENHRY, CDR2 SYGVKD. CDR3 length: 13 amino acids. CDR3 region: CAIREEKQDEQYF. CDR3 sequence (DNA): TGTGCCATCAGGGAAGAGAAGCAGGACGAGCAGTACTTC.